The 10 T cell receptor beta chains below come from one sample, sequenced in a study of PD-1 blockade in classical Hodgkin lymphoma. Each patient relapsed following autologous stem cell transplantation, and prior brentuximab vedotin exposure differed. The data were produced by immunoSEQ multiplex PCR, yet TCRdb's version contains in-frame clones alone and is incomplete. The table shows more than 55,000 clones, with more than 75% occurring only once. Sequences were derived from peripheral blood mononuclear cells (PBMCs), sampled before the second cycle of nivolumab. These receptor sequences come from a human donor with classical Hodgkin lymphoma.

The chain has TRBV19 and TRBJ2-3; 12 bases are a match to TRBD2. CDR3 size: 15 residues. Trimming at V came to 7 bases and at J to 4 bases, leaving 6 bases not matched to a gene. Germline V gene lookup returns CDR1 LNHDA and CDR2 SQIVND (reference sequence). The CDR3 nucleotides are TGTGCCAGTAAGCCGGGACTAGCGGGTTCAGATACGCAGTATTTT. Translation gives CASKPGLAGSDTQYF.

The chain is built from TRBV29-1 and TRBJ2-5; 7 bases are shared with TRBD2. The J segment lost 4 bases and the V segment lost 6 bases, leaving 11 bases of the junction unmatched. CDR3 length: 14 residues. CDR1 is SQVTM, CDR2 ANQGSEA, per germline. The CDR3 DNA follows: TGCAGCGTCGTGCGGGGGTCGTGGGGAGAGACCCAGTACTTC. Residues: CSVVRGSWGETQYF.

V is TRBV21-1 and J is TRBJ2-7; TRBD2, the D gene given by the table, was not confirmed from the DNA. TRBV21-1 is a listed pseudogene. This CDR3 contains 17 residues. This CDR3 is CASSKNDQMGGVYEQYF. CDR3 coding DNA: TGTGCCAGCAGCAAAAACGACCAGATGGGGGGGGTCTACGAGCAGTACTTC.

The chain combines TRBV6-5 with TRBJ2-2; 9 bases are shared with TRBD1. From germline, CDR1 is MNHEY and CDR2 SVGAGI. CDR3 size: 14 residues. The junction had 3 bases not matched to a gene; V was cut back by 4 bases and J by 6 bases. The CDR3 protein is CASSFTGGPGELFF. CDR3 nucleotides: TGTGCCAGCAGTTTCACAGGGGGCCCCGGGGAGCTGTTTTTT.

The rearrangement links TRBV9 to TRBJ1-2, with TRBD1 matching over 9 bases. CDR3 length: 16 residues. Trimming took 3 bases from V and 6 from J; bases not matched to a gene: 12. The germline CDR1 and CDR2 sequences are SGDLS and YYNGEE. The CDR3 bases are TGTGCCAGCAGCGCGCTACCGGGACAGGGTCCGGATGGCTACACCTTC. Amino acids: CASSALPGQGPDGYTF.

V usage is TRBV25-1 and J usage is TRBJ2-5; tentatively, D is TRBD2 (5 bases). Deletions cut 0 bases from V and 4 bases from J, with 12 bases between. The germline CDR1 and CDR2 sequences are MGHDK and SYGVNS. The CDR3 loop spans 15 amino acids. CDR3 loop: CASSEYLRVGETQYF. Written as DNA, the CDR3 is TGTGCCAGCAGTGAATATCTGCGGGTCGGAGAGACCCAGTACTTC.

This chain connects TRBV30 to TRBJ1-1; perhaps TRBD1 as D (6 bases). This CDR3 has 13 residues. Germline CDR1 and CDR2: GTSNPN and SVGIG (reference sequence). Trimming took off 0 bases at V and 4 bases at J, with 9 bases between the two ends. CDR3: CAWSVWGATEAFF. CDR3 nucleotides: TGTGCCTGGAGTGTTTGGGGGGCCACTGAAGCTTTCTTT.

The chain is built from TRBV4-1 and TRBJ2-7; D is possibly TRBD2 (6 bases). V was shortened by 1 base and J by 3 bases, with 19 bases between the two germline ends. CDR3 length: 17 amino acids. Germline-derived CDR1 and CDR2 are MGHRA and YSYEKL. The CDR3: CASSQVTVGARDYEQYF. As DNA, the CDR3 is TGCGCCAGCAGCCAAGTGACGGTCGGCGCGCGGGACTACGAGCAGTACTTC.

The genes are TRBV28 and TRBJ1-4; a possible D gene is TRBD1 (5 bases). V was pared by 6 bases and J by 8 bases, with 16 bases between. The CDR3 loop spans 14 amino acids. Germline V CDR1 and CDR2: MDHEN, SYDVKM. CDR3 DNA: TGTGCCAGCAGGAATGGGGGGTTAATGGAAAAACTGTTTTTT. It encodes CASRNGGLMEKLFF. Full variable domain (outside the CDR3, taken from reference TRBV28 and TRBJ1-4): DVKVTQSSRYLVKRTGEKVFLECVQDMDHENMFWYRQDPGLGLRLIYFSYDVKMKEKGDIPEGYSVSREKKERFSLILESASTNQTSMYLCASRNGGLMEKLFFGSGTQLSVL.

The rearrangement uses TRBV28 and TRBJ1-5; D may be TRBD1 (5 bases). Trimming took 3 bases from V and 0 from J, leaving 12 bases between them. Germline CDR1 MDHEN, CDR2 SYDVKM. This CDR3 comprises 16 residues. The CDR3 region has the DNA TGTGCCAGCAGTTTTCGGCAGGGCTATAGCAATCAGCCCCAGCATTTT. Residues: CASSFRQGYSNQPQHF.